Each of the 25 T cell receptor beta chains below was sequenced from the same sample in a study of vaccination effects on CD4 cells after COVID-19. Before sequencing took place, the ViraFEST assay used viral peptide pools to expand antigen-specific CD4+ T cells. It was after more than 8 days of culture that CD4+ T cells were isolated. Nucleocapsid antibody tests were negative, and the vaccine recipients had no prior SARS-CoV-2 infection. The method was immunoSEQ multiplex PCR; TCRdb's version includes in-frame clones alone and lacks a portion of them. The table has about 55,000 clones, around 70% seen once. No antigen is known for these receptors. The sample here was CD4+ T cells from PBMCs cultured with SARS-CoV-2 spike peptides, taken before COVID-19 vaccination. The receptors here all came from a human donor who received a COVID-19 vaccine.

The table lists this clone with a few counts. This rearrangement joins TRBV12-3 or TRBV12-4 to TRBJ2-1; D ambiguous. This CDR3 is 11 amino acids long. Trimming took off 5 bases at V and 11 bases at J, with 10 bases between the two ends. CDR3 amino acids: CASSTPYKQFF. CDR3 bases: TGTGCCAGCAGTACGCCCTACAAGCAGTTCTTC.

The J gene is TRBJ1-2, the V gene TRBV19; 7 nucleotides agree with TRBD1. In germline, CDR1 is LNHDA, CDR2 SQIVND (reference sequence). The trim removed 3 bases at V and 6 bases at J, leaving 10 bases unmatched. The CDR3 runs to 15 residues. The CDR3 loop reads CASSMGRRQGDGYTF. The CDR3 DNA is TGTGCCAGTAGTATGGGTCGGCGGCAGGGGGATGGCTACACCTTC.

The V and J genes are TRBV5-1 and TRBJ2-7; D is undetermined. V was cut by 0 bases and J by 2 bases, with 12 bases left in between. Per the germline V gene, CDR1 is SGHRS and CDR2 is YFSETQ. This CDR3 is built from 15 residues. Written as DNA, the CDR3 is TGCGCCAGCAGCTTGGTTCCCGGAGCTGCCTACGAGCAGTACTTC. Protein: CASSLVPGAAYEQYF.

The chain recombines TRBV7-9 with TRBJ2-5; D perhaps matches TRBD2 (5 bases). With 3 bases removed from V and 2 bases from J, the gap between germline ends came to 10 bases. This CDR3 region has 14 residues. In germline, CDR1 is SEHNR, CDR2 FQNEAQ (reference sequence). DNA for the CDR3: TGTGCCAGCAGCTTGGAAACTAGTCAAGAGACCCAGTACTTC. This codes for CASSLETSQETQYF.

The rearrangement uses TRBV7-6 and TRBJ2-5, with 7 bases that match TRBD1. V shed 5 bases, J shed 9 bases, and the junction held 6 bases outside the gene matches. Per the germline V gene, CDR1 is SGHVS and CDR2 is FNYEAQ. CDR3 length equals 12 residues. The CDR3 region has the DNA TGTGCCAGCAGCCCGGACAGGCAGGCCCAGTACTTC. It encodes CASSPDRQAQYF.

This rearrangement joins TRBV3-1 (or the pseudogene TRBV3-2) to TRBJ2-1; unclear D gene. The CDR3 spans 14 residues. Per germline, CDR1 LGHDT and CDR2 YNNKEL (reference sequence). With 3 bases removed from V and 8 bases from J, the gap between germline ends came to 14 bases. The CDR3 region is CASSHYPTQYEQFF. Here the CDR3 DNA reads TGTGCCAGCAGCCACTATCCGACCCAATATGAGCAGTTCTTC.

This clone has a single count. The chain is built from TRBV6-1 and TRBJ1-2; D might be TRBD1 (6 bases). CDR1 is MNHNS, CDR2 SASEGT, per germline. V gave up 0 bases and J gave up 5 bases, with 13 bases separating them. This CDR3 has 15 residues. CDR3 sequence (DNA): TGTGCCAGCAGTGAAGCTAGGGGGGCAGGGTATGGCTACACCTTC. Residues: CASSEARGAGYGYTF.

The chain has TRBV7-2 and TRBJ2-1, with a tentative D call TRBD1 (6 bases). Germline V lookup: CDR1 SGHTA, CDR2 FQGNSA. The CDR3 loop spans 14 amino acids. The V gene lost 6 bases and the J gene lost 6 bases, with 15 bases spanning the gap. As DNA, the CDR3 is TGTGCCAGCAGGACTACGAACAGGGCCAATGAGCAGTTCTTC. It is translated as CASRTTNRANEQFF.

The chain joins TRBV19 to TRBJ2-2; no clear D. Germline V gene lookup returns CDR1 LNHDA and CDR2 SQIVND (reference sequence). V was trimmed by 5 bases and J by 7 bases, leaving 8 bases between them. This CDR3 spans 12 amino acids. As DNA, the CDR3 is TGTGCCAGTAGTCTACCCAGCGGGGAGCTGTTTTTT. Protein: CASSLPSGELFF.

The gene calls are TRBV6-5 and TRBJ2-7; the D gene is possibly TRBD2 (6 bases). CDR3 length: 15 amino acids. V was clipped by 2 bases and J by 4 bases, with 15 bases between them. Germline V gene sequence: CDR1 MNHEY, CDR2 SVGAGI. The CDR3 DNA is TGTGCCAGCAGTTACAGGCGGGGCGCGAATTACGAGCAGTACTTC. Translated, it gives CASSYRRGANYEQYF.

The chain couples TRBV5-1 to TRBJ1-6; 7 nucleotides agree with TRBD1. Germline CDR1 and CDR2: SGHRS and YFSETQ. The CDR3 is 14 residues long. J lost 7 bases, V lost 4 bases, and 5 bases had no gene match. Written as DNA, the CDR3 is TGCGCCAGCAGCCGGACAGGCCGAAATTCACCCCTCCACTTT. Residues: CASSRTGRNSPLHF.

The count of this clone is one. The chain joins TRBV9 to TRBJ2-7, with 9 positions matching TRBD2. The germline V gene has CDR1 SGDLS and CDR2 YYNGEE. Unmatched junction bases numbered 3, after V lost 0 bases and J lost 2 bases. This CDR3 has 15 residues. The CDR3, as DNA: TGTGCCAGCAGCGTAGGAGGCGGGGGGGCCTACGAGCAGTACTTC. Translated, it gives CASSVGGGGAYEQYF.

This clone has just one count. The genes are TRBV5-1 and TRBJ1-2; the match to TRBD1 covers 8 bases. The CDR3 is made up of 14 amino acids. J gave up 4 bases and V 4 bases, and 6 bases lay outside the gene matches. Per the germline V gene, CDR1 is SGHRS and CDR2 is YFSETQ. Here the CDR3 reads CASSTGQAIYGYTF. The CDR3 DNA is TGCGCCAGCAGCACGGGACAGGCCATCTATGGCTACACCTTC. Using reference TRBV5-1 and TRBJ1-2 for the parts outside the CDR3, the full variable domain is KAGVTQTPRYLIKTRGQQVTLSCSPISGHRSVSWYQQTPGQGLQFLFEYFSETQRNKGNFPGRFSGRQFSNSRSEMNVSTLELGDSALYLCASSTGQAIYGYTFGSGTRLTVV.

This clone has a count of ten or more. The chain links TRBV4-3 to TRBJ2-3, with TRBD1 as a possible D gene (5 bases). This CDR3 has 17 amino acids. V was cut by 3 bases and J by 0 bases, with 16 bases left in between. Germline CDR1 and CDR2: LGHNA and YSLEER. DNA for the CDR3: TGCGCCAGCAGCCACACGACAGCCTCTCTTAGCACAGATACGCAGTATTTT. Encoded protein: CASSHTTASLSTDTQYF.

This rearrangement joins TRBV27 to TRBJ2-3, with D hard to call. V was trimmed by 0 bases and J by 2 bases, leaving 15 bases between them. CDR1 is MNHEY, CDR2 SMNVEV, per germline (reference sequence). This CDR3 spans 17 amino acids. CDR3 in DNA: TGTGCCAGCAGTTTATCTCCGTCAGGTCTGATCACAGATACGCAGTATTTT. It translates to CASSLSPSGLITDTQYF.

V usage is TRBV7-2 and J usage is TRBJ2-7; 10 positions match TRBD2. Unmatched junction bases numbered 17, after V lost 2 bases and J lost 4 bases. The CDR3 is 19 amino acids. The V gene's germline CDR1 is SGHTA and CDR2 FQGNSA. CDR3 in amino acids: CASSLRRPLSGGPGYEQYF. The CDR3 DNA is TGTGCCAGCAGCTTAAGACGCCCCCTTAGCGGGGGGCCGGGTTACGAGCAGTACTTC.

This rearrangement joins TRBV3-1 (or the pseudogene TRBV3-2) to TRBJ2-7, with a tentative D call TRBD1 (5 bases). The CDR3 length is 15 residues. Germline CDR1 and CDR2: LGHDT and YNNKEL (reference sequence). Trimming removed 1 base from V and 4 bases from J, with 14 bases in between. CDR3 loop: CASSQGVVRGYEQYF. Written as DNA, the CDR3 is TGTGCCAGCAGCCAAGGGGTCGTTAGGGGTTACGAGCAGTACTTC.

The chain combines TRBV19 with TRBJ1-1; D is ambiguous. CDR3 length: 12 amino acids. CDR1 LNHDA and CDR2 SQIVND come from the germline V gene (reference sequence). V lost 7 bases and J lost 7, with 13 bases in between. The CDR3 DNA sequence: TGTGCCAGTAAGGTGGCGGAACGTGAAGCTTTCTTT. Its translation is CASKVAEREAFF. Variable domain in full (rest from reference TRBV19 and TRBJ1-1): DGGITQSPKYLFRKEGQNVTLSCEQNLNHDAMYWYRQDPGQGLRLIYYSQIVNDFQKGDIAEGYSVSREKKESFPLTVTSAQKNPTAFYLCASKVAEREAFFGQGTRLTVV.

The chain combines TRBV19 with TRBJ2-2; D is unclear. V was trimmed by 1 base and J by 0 bases, leaving 12 bases between them. Germline V gene data show CDR1 as LNHDA and CDR2 as SQIVND (reference sequence). The CDR3 has 17 amino acids. CDR3 coding DNA: TGTGCCAGTAGTATAGGGACCGTGTATGCGAACACCGGGGAGCTGTTTTTT. Encoded protein: CASSIGTVYANTGELFF.

This chain joins TRBV9 and TRBJ2-3; D ambiguous. The germline gives CDR1 SGDLS, CDR2 YYNGEE. The CDR3 covers 15 residues. V lost 5 bases and J 6 bases, leaving 19 bases between the germline ends. CDR3 loop: CASSVGGISEDTQYF. The CDR3 coding sequence is TGTGCCAGCAGTGTTGGTGGGATAAGTGAGGATACGCAGTATTTT.

The genes are TRBV15 and TRBJ1-2, with D perhaps matching TRBD1 (5 bases). The V gene's germline CDR1 is LNHNV and CDR2 YYDKDF (reference sequence). Trimming pared 2 bases from V and 10 bases from J, leaving 14 bases between. The CDR3 is 13 amino acids. CDR3: CATSRSWTGDYTF. CDR3 DNA: TGTGCCACCAGCAGATCCTGGACGGGGGACTACACCTTC.

The genes are TRBV3-1 (or the pseudogene TRBV3-2) and TRBJ2-5, with 8 nucleotides matching TRBD2. This CDR3 spans 17 amino acids. Germline V lookup: CDR1 LGHDT, CDR2 YNNKEL (reference sequence). V gave up 1 base and J gave up 2 bases; unmatched junction bases: 9. Here the CDR3 DNA reads TGTGCCAGCAGCCAAGGGCCGGGGCGGGGGGCACAAGAGACCCAGTACTTC. As protein: CASSQGPGRGAQETQYF.

J is TRBJ1-1 and V is TRBV27; tentative D call: TRBD1 (5 bases). Germline CDR1 MNHEY, CDR2 SMNVEV (reference sequence). Trimming shortened V by 8 bases and J by 5 bases, and 15 bases separated the two germline ends. The CDR3 is made up of 13 amino acids. For the CDR3, the DNA is TGTGCCAGCGGCCAGGGCCAAACTACTGAAGCTTTCTTT. Amino acids: CASGQGQTTEAFF.

The chain links TRBV11-2 to TRBJ1-6; D gene unclear. Trimming cost V 5 bases and J 13 bases, with 21 bases left between them. This CDR3 is 15 amino acids long. The germline V gene encodes CDR1 SGHAT and CDR2 FQNNGV. The CDR3 DNA reads as TGTGCCAGCAGCCCGAGGGTGGATAAGTTTTCCCCCCTCCACTTT. Its translation is CASSPRVDKFSPLHF.

The chain employs TRBV5-1 and TRBJ2-3; a weak D match, TRBD2 (5 bases). The germline V and J ends were trimmed by 4 bases and 4 bases, with 22 bases remaining between them. The CDR3 has 17 residues. The germline V gene has CDR1 SGHRS and CDR2 YFSETQ. The CDR3 region is CASSTHLLLGSADTQYF. The CDR3 DNA reads as TGCGCCAGCAGCACCCACCTCTTACTAGGGTCGGCAGATACGCAGTATTTT.